This T cell receptor beta chain is from a study of beta chain features in type 1 diabetes. The CDR3 is made up of 15 amino acids. Germline V gene sequence: CDR1 SGHRS, CDR2 YFSETQ. Trimming pared 0 bases from V and 0 bases from J, leaving 7 bases between. Investigators reverse transcribed all isolated RNA, so they sequenced expressed TCRB transcripts. The protocol was immunoSEQ multiplex PCR, while the TCRdb copy is restricted to in-frame clones and leaves out a portion. Among 35,000 to 50,000 clones listed, 50% were seen once. The chain carries TRBV5-1 and TRBJ2-1, with TRBD2 as a possible D gene (6 bases). The source material was stem cell memory CD4+ T cells from blood. This sequence originates from a woman aged 25 to 45 in good health. DNA of the CDR3: TGCGCCAGCAGCTTGGGGCGGGACTCCTACAATGAGCAGTTCTTC. Amino acid sequence: CASSLGRDSYNEQFF.